A single sample gave rise to the 9 T cell receptor beta chains below, sequenced in a study of T cell repertoires in cytomegalovirus infection. TCRdb redid the calling of the reads with MiXCR, one entry per CDR3 protein. The sample has around 310,000 distinct CDR3 sequences; 15% to 20% are singletons. The sample consisted of PBMCs. Source of these receptors: a human donor in good health (CMV status not recorded). Some clones in this sample may be carry-over from other donors' samples.

This clonotype was counted at least ten times. This rearrangement joins TRBV7-2 to TRBJ1-2; weak D call: TRBD1 (6 bases). Trimming left V 1 base short and J 8 bases short, with 17 bases between. CDR1 and CDR2 (germline): SGHTA, FQGNSA. The CDR3 length is 15 residues. The CDR3: CASSLGDLTGFGYTF. CDR3 nucleotides: TGTGCCAGCAGCTTAGGAGACCTGACAGGCTTCGGCTACACCTTC.

In this sample, this clonotype turned up a few times. This rearrangement joins TRBV27 to TRBJ2-1; D unclear. The CDR3 spans 14 residues. Germline V CDR1 and CDR2: MNHEY, SMNVEV (reference sequence). The V and J ends lost 6 bases and 6 bases respectively, with 15 bases between them. The CDR3 protein is CASRERIASNEQFF. Here the CDR3 DNA reads TGTGCCAGCAGAGAACGGATAGCATCCAATGAGCAGTTCTTC.

Many counts were recorded for this clonotype. The V call is TRBV4-2, the J call TRBJ2-3; D is unresolved. Trimming took off 4 bases at V and 0 bases at J, with 8 bases between the two ends. CDR3 length: 14 residues. Per germline, CDR1 LGHNA and CDR2 YNFKEQ. The CDR3 spells CASSPATSTDTQYF. The CDR3 bases are TGTGCCAGCAGCCCAGCGACGAGCACAGATACGCAGTATTTT.

This clonotype was counted ten times or more. J is TRBJ1-1 and V is TRBV6-1; D is unresolved. The CDR3 loop spans 14 amino acids. CDR1 and CDR2 (germline): MNHNS, SASEGT. V was pared by 5 bases and J by 6 bases, with 16 bases between. DNA of the CDR3: TGTGCCAGCAGTCTTCAGCCAAACGGGGCTGAAGCTTTCTTT. Translated: CASSLQPNGAEAFF.

The chain links TRBV4-2 to TRBJ1-2; 10 bases match TRBD1. V trimming: 4 bases; J trimming: 5 bases; junction bases outside the gene matches: 4. The CDR3 runs to 14 residues. The germline V gene encodes CDR1 LGHNA and CDR2 YNFKEQ. The CDR3 protein is CASSRDRGGYGYTF. CDR3 in DNA: TGTGCCAGCAGCCGGGACAGGGGTGGATATGGCTACACCTTC.

This clonotype was seen repeatedly, ten times or more. The chain uses TRBV27 and TRBJ2-3; D unclear. With 7 bases removed from V and 0 bases from J, the gap between germline ends came to 17 bases. The germline V gene encodes CDR1 MNHEY and CDR2 SMNVEV (reference sequence). The CDR3 has 16 residues. In DNA, the CDR3 is TGTGCCAGCAAGCACCTCCCGGTACGAAGCACAGATACGCAGTATTTT. Protein: CASKHLPVRSTDTQYF.

A few counts support this clonotype. This chain joins TRBV4-1 and TRBJ1-2; D not certain. The CDR3 spans 15 residues. V dropped 0 bases and J dropped 4 bases, with 12 bases sitting between them. Germline assignment: CDR1 MGHRA and CDR2 YSYEKL. CDR3: CASSQETLTPYGYTF. The CDR3 nucleotides are TGCGCCAGCAGCCAAGAAACCCTCACCCCCTATGGCTACACCTTC.

This clonotype was counted a few times. The V call is TRBV6-5, the J call TRBJ1-6; D unresolved. The V end was cut by 5 bases, the J end by 5 bases, with 16 bases between. Germline CDR1 MNHEY, CDR2 SVGAGI. CDR3 length: 16 residues. The CDR3 bases are TGTGCCAGCAGTCCGGCCCCCTACAAGGATAATTCACCCCTCCACTTT. Amino acids: CASSPAPYKDNSPLHF.

This clonotype has at least ten counts. The chain is built from TRBV7-2 and TRBJ2-7; 8 bases match TRBD1. Trimming cost V 6 bases and J 1 base; bases outside gene matches: 5. CDR1 SGHTA and CDR2 FQGNSA come from the germline V gene. The CDR3 has 14 residues. This CDR3 reads CASREWTGSYEQYF. DNA for the CDR3: TGTGCCAGCAGGGAATGGACAGGGTCCTACGAGCAGTACTTC.